This T cell receptor (beta chain) was identified in a study of monozygotic twins with inflammatory bowel disease. On this clonotype itself: Its target is not known.

Germline assignment: CDR1 SGHKS and CDR2 YYEKEE (reference sequence). This CDR3 is built from 15 residues. Every TCR library consumed approximately 4,000 ng of total RNA. Using eight separate reactions per sample, the authors generated cDNA. TCRdb reprocessed the 5' RACE reads and keeps a single row for each CDR3 protein, giving no DNA. The repertoire table contains over 110,000 distinct CDR3 sequences. Study-level results: There was no way to distinguish the different T cell subtypes.

This clonotype was sampled from a human donor with ulcerative colitis or Crohn's disease, or a healthy co-twin of an affected twin (not recorded which). Sequencing was performed on blood. The chain combines TRBV5-5 with TRBJ2-3; TCRdb indicates TRBD1, and absent DNA this call remains unverified. CDR3 in amino acids: CASSLARQGADTQYF. Complete variable domain (other parts from reference TRBV5-5 and TRBJ2-3): DAGVTQSPTHLIKTRGQQVTLRCSPISGHKSVSWYQQVLGQGPQFIFQYYEKEERGRGNFPDRFSARQFPNYSSELNVNALLLGDSALYLCASSLARQGADTQYFGPGTRLTVL.